This passage covers 28 T cell receptor beta chains from one sample sequenced in a study of T-cell memory formation after mild COVID-19. TCRdb reprocessed the 5' RACE reads via MiXCR and lists one record per CDR3 protein. Found here are approximately 400,000 distinct CDR3 sequences, more than 15% of them singletons; the top ten hold about 22%. The sample comprised PBMCs or a T cell subset sorted from them (not recorded which). Receptor source: a man between 18 and 35 years old who had mild COVID-19 (a few samples of this study predate the infection). Cell type and time point are not known.

V gene TRBV6-2 or TRBV6-3 combines with J gene TRBJ2-3; 8 positions agree with TRBD1. V lost 6 bases, J lost 0 bases, and 8 bases stayed unmatched. The length of the CDR3 is 16 residues. Germline CDR1 is MNHEY and CDR2 is SVGEGT. Written as DNA, the CDR3 is TGTGCCAGCAGCCAGAGACAGGGGCCTAGCACAGATACGCAGTATTTT. The encoded protein is CASSQRQGPSTDTQYF.

The rearrangement uses TRBV29-1 and TRBJ1-2, with a weak D call TRBD1 (5 bases). The germline gives CDR1 SQVTM, CDR2 ANQGSEA. This CDR3 is built from 12 residues. With 4 bases removed from V and 5 bases from J, the gap between germline ends came to 11 bases. In nucleotides, the CDR3 is TGCAGCGTTGCGTGGAGGGGATATGGCTACACCTTC. Amino acid sequence: CSVAWRGYGYTF.

This sequence joins TRBV5-6 and TRBJ2-3, with 10 bases identical to TRBD2. Unmatched junction bases numbered 8, after V lost 2 bases and J lost 5 bases. The CDR3 runs 16 residues. Germline CDR1 reads SGHDT; CDR2 reads YYEEEE. CDR3 residues: CASSFRLAGAEDTQYF. The CDR3, as DNA: TGTGCCAGCAGCTTCCGCCTAGCGGGGGCCGAAGATACGCAGTATTTT.

The V gene is TRBV7-3, the J gene TRBJ2-3, with 7 bases matching TRBD2. V dropped 4 bases and J dropped 5; count of bases not matched to a gene: 9. Germline loops: CDR1 SGHTA, CDR2 FQGTGA. The CDR3 loop spans 15 amino acids. The CDR3 DNA follows: TGTGCCAGCAGCTCCCGGACTAGAATGGAAGATACGCAGTATTTT. Its protein product is CASSSRTRMEDTQYF. The variable domain in full, with the rest retrieved from reference TRBV7-3 and TRBJ2-3, is GAGVSQTPSNKVTEKGKYVELRCDPISGHTALYWYRQSLGQGPEFLIYFQGTGAADDSGLPNDRFFAVRPEGSVSTLKIQRTERGDSAVYLCASSSRTRMEDTQYFGPGTRLTVL.

The V and J genes are TRBV6-1 and TRBJ2-3; tentatively, D is TRBD1 (7 bases). The CDR3 consists of 16 residues. V gave up 6 bases and J gave up 8 bases, with 24 bases separating them. In germline, CDR1 is MNHNS, CDR2 SASEGT. DNA for the CDR3: TGTGCCAGCAGCGTGACATCCGGTGCGCAGGGGGGTACGCAGTATTTT. Translated, it gives CASSVTSGAQGGTQYF.

The chain couples TRBV19 to TRBJ1-2, with 10 bases lining up with TRBD1. The trim removed 9 bases at V and 4 bases at J, leaving 8 bases unmatched. Per the germline V gene, CDR1 is LNHDA and CDR2 is SQIVND (reference sequence). The CDR3 runs 14 residues. The CDR3 nucleotides are TGTGCCAGCCTGCCGACAGGGGGCGGCTATGGCTACACCTTC. Its translation: CASLPTGGGYGYTF.

J is TRBJ2-3 and V is TRBV12-3 or TRBV12-4, with D uncertain. This CDR3 has 16 amino acids. The V and J ends lost 2 bases and 0 bases respectively, with 12 bases between them. The DNA for the CDR3 is TGTGCCAGCAGTTTAAAATTGTTAGACAGCACAGATACGCAGTATTTT. As protein: CASSLKLLDSTDTQYF.

This clonotype came up a few times. The chain joins TRBV7-2 to TRBJ2-5, with TRBD2 matching 7 bases. The CDR3 spans 15 residues. Per germline, CDR1 SGHTA and CDR2 FQGNSA. With V trimmed by 5 bases and J by 5 bases, 11 bases remained unmatched. CDR3 region: CASSLGGRVGETQYF. The CDR3 DNA sequence: TGTGCCAGCAGCCTTGGGGGGAGGGTGGGTGAGACCCAGTACTTC.

Only a few counts were recorded for this clonotype. V and J are TRBV6-6 and TRBJ1-2; the match to TRBD1 covers 8 bases. Losses at the gene ends were 4 bases for V and 1 base for J; bases not matched to a gene: 5. Germline V lookup: CDR1 MNHNY, CDR2 SVGAGI (reference sequence). The CDR3 runs to 15 residues. The CDR3 loop is CASSSQGAGNYGYTF. The CDR3 coding sequence is TGTGCCAGCAGTTCCCAGGGGGCGGGTAACTATGGCTACACCTTC.

This clonotype was seen a handful of times. The J gene is TRBJ1-2, the V gene TRBV6-2 or TRBV6-3; possibly TRBD1 for D (5 bases). Germline CDR1 and CDR2: MNHEY and SVGEGT. Trimming removed 3 bases from V and 0 bases from J, with 11 bases in between. The CDR3 sequence is 15 residues long. This CDR3 reads CASSYDDRSNYGYTF. The CDR3 nucleotides are TGTGCCAGCAGTTATGACGACAGATCTAACTATGGCTACACCTTC.

V gene TRBV6-6 combines with J gene TRBJ1-4; D is uncertain. The germline CDR1 and CDR2 sequences are MNHNY and SVGAGI (reference sequence). The V and J ends lost 2 bases and 12 bases respectively, with 10 bases between them. The CDR3 consists of 12 residues. CDR3 in DNA: TGTGCCAGCAGTTACCTGATTGGTGAACTGTTTTTT. It specifies CASSYLIGELFF.

This clonotype was picked up a small number of times. This chain links TRBV11-1 with TRBJ2-3; tentative D call: TRBD1 (5 bases). This CDR3 is 14 amino acids long. From germline, CDR1 is SGHAT and CDR2 FQDESV (reference sequence). The germline V and J ends were trimmed by 4 bases and 7 bases, with 15 bases remaining between them. This chain's CDR3 is CASSSGQGSHTQYF. Written as DNA, the CDR3 is TGTGCCAGCAGCTCCGGCCAGGGTTCACATACGCAGTATTTT.

V and J are TRBV18 and TRBJ1-4; possible D gene TRBD1, 6 bases. The CDR3 covers 14 residues. The germline gives CDR1 KGHSH, CDR2 LQKENI. Trimming shortened V by 6 bases and J by 7 bases, and 15 bases separated the two germline ends. CDR3 in amino acids: CASSLDRSSEKLFF. The CDR3 DNA reads TGTGCCAGCTCGCTGGACAGAAGCAGTGAAAAACTGTTTTTT.

This clonotype was counted only a few times. This chain joins TRBV6-1 and TRBJ1-5; possible D gene TRBD1, 6 bases. The CDR3 covers 17 residues. Germline CDR1 is MNHNS and CDR2 is SASEGT. The V gene lost 5 bases and the J gene lost 0 bases, with 17 bases spanning the gap. For the CDR3, the DNA is TGTGCCAGCAGTTCTACAGGGATGGTCTTTAGCAATCAGCCCCAGCATTTT. This codes for CASSSTGMVFSNQPQHF.

DNA of the CDR3: TGTGCCAGCAGCCTGCTACTAGCGGGGGGCACCGGGGAGCTGTTTTTT. As protein: CASSLLLAGGTGELFF. The chain employs TRBV11-2 and TRBJ2-2; 12 bases are a match to TRBD2. The CDR3 is made up of 16 amino acids. Germline loops: CDR1 SGHAT, CDR2 FQNNGV. J lost 4 bases, V lost 5 bases, and 5 bases had no gene match. Full variable domain (outside the CDR3, taken from reference TRBV11-2 and TRBJ2-2): EAGVAQSPRYKIIEKRQSVAFWCNPISGHATLYWYQQILGQGPKLLIQFQNNGVVDDSQLPKDRFSAERLKGVDSTLKIQPAKLEDSAVYLCASSLLLAGGTGELFFGEGSRLTVL.

The genes are TRBV20-1 and TRBJ2-2, with D maybe TRBD2 (6 bases). CDR1 is DFQATT and CDR2 is SNEGSKA in the germline V gene (reference sequence). V gave up 5 bases and J gave up 2 bases, with 12 bases separating them. CDR3 size: 14 residues. The CDR3 nucleotides are TGCAGTGCTGCCGGGACTCTCAACACCGGGGAGCTGTTTTTT. This codes for CSAAGTLNTGELFF.

The chain has TRBV11-2 and TRBJ2-3; 9 nucleotides match TRBD1. The CDR3 consists of 15 residues. The germline V gene encodes CDR1 SGHAT and CDR2 FQNNGV. The J segment lost 8 bases and the V segment lost 5 bases, leaving 11 bases of the junction unmatched. The CDR3 loop reads CASSGWTGEEGTQYF. CDR3 bases: TGTGCCAGCAGCGGGTGGACAGGGGAAGAAGGTACGCAGTATTTT.

The rearrangement links TRBV7-2 to TRBJ1-1; maybe TRBD1 (6 bases). Germline values: CDR1 SGHTA, CDR2 FQGNSA. There are 14 residues in the CDR3. V gave up 1 base and J gave up 6 bases, with 12 bases separating them. The CDR3 is CASSLDGRGSEAFF. Here the CDR3 DNA reads TGTGCCAGCAGCTTAGATGGCAGGGGCTCTGAAGCTTTCTTT.

With respect to this clonotype: The junction shows a germline mismatch at one end, possibly a read error. This rearrangement joins TRBV20-1 to TRBJ1-6, with 10 bases fitting TRBD1. The length of the CDR3 is 14 residues. The germline V gene encodes CDR1 DFQATT and CDR2 SNEGSKA (reference sequence). CDR3: CSGSGTGVISHLHF. CDR3 bases: TGCAGTGGGTCCGGGACAGGGGTGATTTCACACCTCCACTTT.

There are a few counts of this clonotype. CDR3 nucleotides: TGTGCCAGCTCACCGAAGCGTTCGGATACGCAGTATTTT. Its protein is CASSPKRSDTQYF. The rearrangement uses TRBV18 and TRBJ2-3, with D hard to call. Trimming shortened V by 3 bases and J by 6 bases, and 10 bases separated the two germline ends. Germline V lookup: CDR1 KGHSH, CDR2 LQKENI. The CDR3 is 13 amino acids.

In this sample, this clonotype turned up once. The J gene is TRBJ1-2, the V gene TRBV6-5; D is perhaps TRBD1 (6 bases). The germline V gene encodes CDR1 MNHEY and CDR2 SVGAGI. This CDR3 comprises 14 residues. Trimming cost V 6 bases and J 5 bases, with 16 bases left between them. The CDR3 protein is CASSYNRVGYGYTF. In DNA, the CDR3 is TGTGCCAGCAGCTACAACAGGGTCGGGTATGGCTACACCTTC.

Only one count was recorded for this clonotype. The chain couples TRBV5-6 to TRBJ2-7, with D possibly matching TRBD2 (6 bases). CDR1 is SGHDT, CDR2 YYEEEE, per germline. CDR3 size: 17 residues. With 4 bases removed from V and 2 bases from J, the gap between germline ends came to 22 bases. This CDR3 reads CASSPTGVAVPTYEQYF. Here the CDR3 DNA reads TGTGCCAGCAGCCCGACCGGTGTAGCGGTCCCCACCTACGAGCAGTACTTC.

The chain combines TRBV4-1 with TRBJ2-5, with D maybe TRBD2 (8 bases). Germline V gene lookup returns CDR1 MGHRA and CDR2 YSYEKL. Between the trimmed V and J ends, which lost 7 bases and 2 bases, there was a span of 17 bases. The CDR3 is made up of 15 amino acids. The CDR3 region has the DNA TGCGCCAGCATCTCGCGGGGGGACAGTCAAGAGACCCAGTACTTC. Translated, it gives CASISRGDSQETQYF.

This clonotype was seen more than once but under ten times. This chain joins TRBV7-9 and TRBJ2-2; D is uncertain. CDR1 is SEHNR and CDR2 is FQNEAQ in the germline V gene (reference sequence). V lost 2 bases and J 4 bases, leaving 8 bases between the germline ends. The length of the CDR3 is 14 residues. The CDR3 region is CASSLNGGTGELFF. The CDR3 DNA reads TGTGCCAGCAGCTTAAACGGCGGCACCGGGGAGCTGTTTTTT.

This clonotype appeared a few times. The chain links TRBV12-3 or TRBV12-4 to TRBJ2-5; a possible D gene is TRBD1 (6 bases). The CDR3 is 13 residues long. The V and J ends lost 6 bases and 5 bases respectively, with 13 bases between them. CDR3 coding DNA: TGTGCCAGCAGGTCAGGGGTCCGGGAGACCCAGTACTTC. Translated, it gives CASRSGVRETQYF.

The chain couples TRBV6-2 or TRBV6-3 to TRBJ1-1, with 8 bases aligning to TRBD1. CDR1 and CDR2 (germline): MNHEY, SVGEGT. Trimming cost V 0 bases and J 3 bases; bases outside gene matches: 6. CDR3 length: 16 residues. The CDR3 here is CASSYSPTGVDTEAFF. DNA for the CDR3: TGTGCCAGCAGTTACTCACCGACAGGGGTGGACACTGAAGCTTTCTTT.

This clonotype was seen a few times. The rearrangement links TRBV5-1 to TRBJ2-1; D unclear. CDR3 size: 13 residues. Germline-derived CDR1 and CDR2 are SGHRS and YFSETQ. V shed 0 bases and J shed 13 bases, with 14 bases lying between them. CDR3 sequence reads: CASSLGANSPQFF. The CDR3 bases are TGCGCCAGCAGCTTGGGGGCCAACAGCCCTCAGTTCTTC.

This clonotype was found many times. CDR3 loop: CATSPEILGNEQFF. The CDR3 nucleotides read TGTGCCACCTCGCCCGAGATCTTAGGGAATGAGCAGTTCTTC. The chain joins TRBV11-2 to TRBJ2-1, with D unclear. CDR3 length equals 14 residues. CDR1 SGHAT and CDR2 FQNNGV come from the germline V gene. The V gene lost 10 bases and the J gene lost 7 bases, with 20 bases spanning the gap.